The rows below give T cell receptor beta chains drawn from one sample of a study of T cell responses to AZD1222 COVID-19 vaccine. Repertoires were generated with immunoSEQ multiplex PCR, while TCRdb's copy carries only in-frame clones and drops some. The sample holds around 69,000 clones, over 80% seen once. The specimen comprised peripheral blood, sampled on day 0 of AZD1222 vaccination. The receptor source for this set is an adult in good health. Both conserved end residues are part of each CDR3. The D gene is left open where the match is weak. Not every row has a clone size; where given, it reads once, few, many or a size class.

j_call | d_call | v_call | clone_size | cdr3_aa | cdr3_nt
TRBJ2-7 | . | TRBV2 | . | CASSPPRDNSYEQYF | TGTGCCAGCAGTCCGCCCCGGGACAACTCCTACGAGCAGTACTTC
TRBJ2-3 | . | TRBV6-2/TRBV6-3 | few | CASSSGTSTDTQYF | TGTGCCAGCAGCTCCGGGACTAGCACAGATACGCAGTATTTT
TRBJ2-3 | . | TRBV7-8 | . | CASSATGSPDTQYF | TGTGCCAGCAGCGCTACAGGGTCCCCAGATACGCAGTATTTT
TRBJ1-1 | . | TRBV7-9 | . | CASSLARRSTEAFF | TGTGCCAGCAGCTTAGCTAGGAGGAGCACTGAAGCTTTCTTT
TRBJ1-2 | . | TRBV9 | . | CASSPMTSNYGYTF | TGTGCCAGCAGCCCCATGACAAGTAACTATGGCTACACCTTC
TRBJ2-7 | . | TRBV12-3/TRBV12-4 | . | CASSLVQEQYF | TGTGCCAGCAGTTTGGTCCAGGAGCAGTACTTC
TRBJ1-1 | . | TRBV5-1 | . | CASSLVAANTEAFF | TGCGCCAGCAGCTTGGTTGCAGCTAACACTGAAGCTTTCTTT
TRBJ1-2 | . | TRBV6-5 | . | CASSTGGGYTF | TGTGCCAGCAGTACTGGGGGTGGCTACACCTTC
TRBJ1-4 | . | TRBV5-4 | . | CASKKGHLNEKLFF | TGTGCCAGCAAAAAAGGACACTTAAATGAAAAACTGTTTTTT
TRBJ2-6 | TRBD2 | TRBV18 | . | CASSPGGREAVLTF | TGTGCCAGCTCCCCGGGAGGCAGGGAGGCCGTCCTGACTTTC
TRBJ2-7 | . | TRBV19 | . | CASSYSSGRWTYEQYF | TGTGCCAGTAGCTACTCCTCAGGGAGGTGGACCTACGAGCAGTACTTC
TRBJ1-1 | . | TRBV19 | . | CASSRQGGSTEAFF | TGTGCCAGTAGCAGGCAAGGGGGTAGCACTGAAGCTTTCTTT
TRBJ2-7 | TRBD1 | TRBV4-1 | . | CASSQERAGGRYEQYF | TGCGCCAGCAGCCAAGAGAGGGCAGGGGGCAGGTACGAGCAGTACTTC
TRBJ1-5 | TRBD1 | TRBV5-1 | . | CASSSGQGYDQPQHF | TGCGCCAGCAGCTCGGGACAGGGTTATGATCAGCCCCAGCATTTT
TRBJ2-3 | . | TRBV12-3/TRBV12-4 | . | CASNANTDTQYF | TGTGCCAGCAATGCGAACACAGATACGCAGTATTTT
TRBJ1-2 | . | TRBV2 | . | CASSERMTGYGYTF | TGTGCCAGCAGTGAAAGGATGACGGGCTATGGCTACACCTTC
TRBJ2-7 | . | TRBV27 | . | CASSLSGQVQPARYEQYF | TGTGCCAGCAGTTTATCCGGACAAGTGCAGCCGGCGAGGTACGAGCAGTACTTC
TRBJ2-7 | . | TRBV2 | . | CASRPQPGVPYEQYF | TGTGCCAGCAGGCCCCAGCCGGGGGTTCCCTACGAGCAGTACTTC
TRBJ2-7 | . | TRBV7-8 | . | CASSLTRYYEQYF | TGTGCCAGCAGCTTAACCCGGTATTACGAGCAGTACTTC
TRBJ2-1 | . | TRBV18 | . | CASSPPVGSSYNEQFF | TGTGCCAGCTCACCACCGGTGGGCAGCTCCTACAATGAGCAGTTCTTC
TRBJ2-7 | . | TRBV15 | . | CATSRDPYSDYEQYF | TGTGCCACCAGCAGAGATCCCTATAGTGACTACGAGCAGTACTTC
TRBJ1-2 | . | TRBV19 | . | CASTQTASNYGYTF | TGTGCCAGTACCCAGACAGCCTCTAACTATGGCTACACCTTC
TRBJ1-1 | . | TRBV9 | . | CASSVGQGGRQDGWESVF | TGTGCCAGCAGCGTAGGTCAAGGGGGGAGACAGGACGGTTGGGAGTCAGTCTTT
TRBJ1-3 | . | TRBV19 | . | CASSLTWPPRWNTIYF | TGTGCCAGTAGTCTCACCTGGCCGCCCCGCTGGAACACCATATATTTT
TRBJ2-6 | . | TRBV5-8 | . | CASSSYRSSGANVLTF | TGTGCCAGCAGCTCCTACAGGAGCTCTGGGGCCAACGTCCTGACTTTC
TRBJ2-1 | . | TRBV7-9 | once | CASSLDPDKTWFF | TGTGCCAGCAGCTTAGACCCGGACAAAACTTGGTTCTTC
TRBJ2-7 | . | TRBV28 | . | CASTPRGGGDSYEQYF | TGTGCCAGCACCCCCCGCGGAGGGGGGGATAGCTACGAGCAGTACTTC
TRBJ2-7 | . | TRBV5-1 | . | CASGPSSERYAQYF | TGCGCCAGCGGCCCTTCCTCGGAAAGGTACGCGCAGTACTTC
TRBJ1-2 | TRBD1 | TRBV2 | . | CASSLSGGSYGYTF | TGTGCCAGCAGCCTCTCAGGGGGCAGCTATGGCTACACCTTC
TRBJ2-1 | . | TRBV6-5 | . | CASSAVAPSYNEQFF | TGTGCCAGCAGCGCAGTTGCCCCTTCCTACAATGAGCAGTTCTTC
TRBJ2-7 | TRBD1 | TRBV28 | . | CASSSGQGAYEQYF | TGTGCCAGCAGTTCGGGACAGGGGGCCTACGAGCAGTACTTC
TRBJ2-3 | TRBD2 | TRBV6-2/TRBV6-3 | . | CASSLGLARNTDTQYF | TGTGCCAGCAGTCTCGGACTAGCGCGGAACACAGATACGCAGTATTTT
TRBJ2-7 | . | TRBV6-6 | . | CASSFRLEGGDEQYF | TGTGCCAGCAGCTTTAGACTGGAAGGGGGAGACGAGCAGTACTTC
TRBJ1-1 | . | TRBV30 | . | CAWNGRLNTEAFF | TGTGCCTGGAACGGACGGTTGAACACTGAAGCTTTCTTT
TRBJ2-1 | . | TRBV4-3 | . | CASSQGVFNEQFF | TGCGCCAGCAGCCAAGGAGTATTCAATGAGCAGTTCTTC
TRBJ2-7 | TRBD1 | TRBV19 | . | CASSRDRFYEQYF | TGTGCCAGTAGTCGGGACAGGTTTTACGAGCAGTACTTC
TRBJ2-5 | . | TRBV5-1 | . | CASSPSPGETQYF | TGCGCCAGCAGCCCCTCTCCGGGGGAGACCCAGTACTTC
TRBJ1-1 | TRBD1 | TRBV19 | . | CASSIGQANTEAFF | TGTGCCAGTAGTATCGGACAGGCGAACACTGAAGCTTTCTTT
TRBJ2-1 | . | TRBV28 | . | CASSFQGSSYNEQFF | TGTGCCAGCAGTTTTCAGGGTAGCTCCTACAATGAGCAGTTCTTC
TRBJ2-5 | . | TRBV4-1 | . | CASSQEPAVETQYF | TGCGCCAGCAGCCAAGAACCCGCGGTCGAGACCCAGTACTTC
TRBJ1-1 | TRBD1 | TRBV9 | . | CASSRSTGDAFF | TGTGCCAGCAGCAGATCCACAGGGGACGCTTTCTTT
TRBJ1-1 | . | TRBV5-6 | . | CASSPRQGWTAFF | TGTGCCAGCAGCCCCCGGCAGGGATGGACAGCTTTCTTT
TRBJ1-3 | . | TRBV5-5 | . | CASSLEGTYSGNTIYF | TGTGCCAGCAGCTTGGAGGGGACTTACTCTGGAAACACCATATATTTT
TRBJ2-7 | . | TRBV28 | . | CASIRGSQNYEQYF | TGTGCCAGCATCAGAGGCTCACAAAACTACGAGCAGTACTTC
TRBJ1-1 | . | TRBV29-1 | . | CSISQGLSEAFF | TGCAGCATCTCACAGGGTTTATCTGAAGCTTTCTTT
TRBJ1-4 | . | TRBV5-6 | . | CASSLIGSREGDEKLFF | TGTGCCAGCAGCTTGATCGGGTCGCGGGAGGGGGATGAAAAACTGTTTTTT